These 21 T cell receptor beta chains were sequenced from one sample in a study of CD8+ T cells in alopecia areata. Following RNA extraction, reverse transcription yielded cDNA that acted as the sequencing template. Sequencing was performed with immunoSEQ multiplex PCR; in TCRdb, only in-frame clones are kept and a portion is missing. Of 200,000 or so clones in the sample, roughly 50% were seen once. Sample: CD8+ T cells sorted from blood. The receptors stem from a human donor in good health.

A few counts support this clone. The V call is TRBV4-1, the J call TRBJ1-2; D is perhaps TRBD1 (6 bases). The CDR3 has 14 amino acids. The germline V gene has CDR1 MGHRA and CDR2 YSYEKL. V lost 2 bases and J 6 bases, leaving 13 bases between the germline ends. The chain's CDR3 is CASSQQDTGNGYTF. DNA of the CDR3: TGCGCCAGCAGCCAACAGGACACAGGGAATGGCTACACCTTC.

A remark on this clone: This specimen includes other DNA sequences encoding the same CDR3. This sequence joins TRBV7-8 and TRBJ1-5; D remains unclear. The CDR3 has 13 residues. Trimming cost V 1 base and J 4 bases, with 5 bases left between them. The V gene's germline CDR1 is SGHVS and CDR2 FQNEAQ. CDR3 in amino acids: CASSLDGNQPQHF. DNA of the CDR3: TGTGCCAGCAGCTTAGATGGAAATCAGCCCCAGCATTTT.

This clone was picked up a small number of times. This rearrangement joins TRBV7-9 to TRBJ1-1, with D tentatively TRBD1 (5 bases). Germline CDR1 SEHNR, CDR2 FQNEAQ (reference sequence). V shed 1 base and J shed 1 base, with 10 bases lying between them. This CDR3 region has 15 residues. The CDR3 loop reads CASSLGGVGNTEAFF. The CDR3 bases are TGTGCCAGCAGCTTAGGAGGGGTGGGGAACACTGAAGCTTTCTTT.

This chain connects TRBV9 to TRBJ2-7, with TRBD2 as a possible D gene (6 bases). The germline V and J ends were trimmed by 0 bases and 0 bases, with 10 bases remaining between them. Per germline, CDR1 SGDLS and CDR2 YYNGEE. The CDR3 loop spans 15 amino acids. The CDR3 protein is CASSVVAAPSYEQYF. The DNA of the CDR3 is TGTGCCAGCAGCGTAGTAGCGGCCCCCTCCTACGAGCAGTACTTC.

The chain recombines TRBV7-9 with TRBJ1-1; D gene ambiguous. The germline V gene encodes CDR1 SEHNR and CDR2 FQNEAQ (reference sequence). Trimming cost V 8 bases and J 4 bases, with 11 bases left between them. The CDR3 loop spans 12 amino acids. In DNA, the CDR3 is TGTGCCAGCGAGCCAGATAGCACTGAAGCTTTCTTT. Amino acid sequence: CASEPDSTEAFF. The whole variable domain, filled in from reference TRBV7-9 and TRBJ1-1, reads DTGVSQNPRHKITKRGQNVTFRCDPISEHNRLYWYRQTLGQGPEFLTYFQNEAQLEKSRLLSDRFSAERPKGSFSTLEIQRTEQGDSAMYLCASEPDSTEAFFGQGTRLTVV.

This clone was seen a handful of times. This specimen includes other DNA sequences encoding the same CDR3. The chain combines TRBV7-9 with TRBJ2-3; D remains unclear. With 3 bases removed from V and 4 bases from J, the gap between germline ends came to 2 bases. Germline assignment: CDR1 SEHNR and CDR2 FQNEAQ (reference sequence). The CDR3 is 11 amino acids. CDR3 protein: CASSFPDTQYF. The CDR3 DNA sequence: TGTGCCAGCAGCTTTCCAGATACGCAGTATTTT.

The chain couples TRBV13 to TRBJ2-5, with a possible D match to TRBD1 (6 bases). Trimming removed 4 bases from V and 2 bases from J, with 17 bases in between. The CDR3 covers 16 residues. Per the germline V gene, CDR1 is PRHDT and CDR2 is FYEKMQ (reference sequence). DNA of the CDR3: TGTGCCAGCAGCTGGCTAAGCCGGGACAATCAAGAGACCCAGTACTTC. It codes for CASSWLSRDNQETQYF.

The chain couples TRBV5-1 to TRBJ1-1; D ambiguous. CDR3 length equals 15 residues. Germline V gives CDR1 SGHRS, CDR2 YFSETQ. V lost 1 base and J lost 0, with 10 bases in between. For the CDR3, the DNA is TGCGCCAGCAGCTTGTCGAACACCATGAACACTGAAGCTTTCTTT. Amino acids: CASSLSNTMNTEAFF.

The gene calls are TRBV29-1 and TRBJ2-1; a possible D gene is TRBD1 (6 bases). Germline CDR1 SQVTM, CDR2 ANQGSEA. Between the trimmed V and J ends, which lost 3 bases and 9 bases, there was a span of 12 bases. The CDR3 has 12 residues. The CDR3 is CSVDVTGIEQFF. The CDR3 DNA follows: TGCAGCGTTGACGTAACAGGGATTGAGCAGTTCTTC.

This clone was found once. The V call is TRBV29-1, the J call TRBJ1-2; no clear D. Germline-derived CDR1 and CDR2 are SQVTM and ANQGSEA. The CDR3 consists of 14 residues. Trimming pared 2 bases from V and 2 bases from J, leaving 12 bases between. CDR3 protein: CSVERRAANYGYTF. The CDR3 nucleotides are TGCAGCGTTGAACGTAGGGCAGCAAACTATGGCTACACCTTC. Supplemented by reference TRBV29-1 and TRBJ1-2, the full variable domain reads SAVISQKPSRDICQRGTSLTIQCQVDSQVTMMFWYRQQPGQSLTLIATANQGSEATYESGFVIDKFPISRPNLTFSTLTVSNMSPEDSSIYLCSVERRAANYGYTFGSGTRLTVV.

The V and J genes are TRBV15 and TRBJ1-5, with D unresolved. The CDR3 sequence is 16 residues long. Trimming took 1 base from V and 2 from J, leaving 12 bases between them. CDR1 and CDR2 (germline): LNHNV, YYDKDF (reference sequence). This CDR3 reads CATSRGMDGRNQPQHF. CDR3 sequence (DNA): TGTGCCACCAGCAGAGGGATGGACGGGCGCAATCAGCCCCAGCATTTT.

This clone was seen only a few times. The gene calls are TRBV29-1 and TRBJ2-1; no reliable D call. Between the trimmed V and J ends, which lost 0 bases and 8 bases, there was a span of 14 bases. The germline V gene encodes CDR1 SQVTM and CDR2 ANQGSEA. The CDR3 runs to 14 residues. The CDR3 sequence: CSVEDRANGDEQFF. The CDR3 DNA is TGCAGCGTTGAAGATCGCGCCAATGGGGATGAGCAGTTCTTC.

The V call is TRBV7-9, the J call TRBJ1-2; weak D call: TRBD1 (6 bases). The CDR3 is made up of 15 amino acids. Germline CDR1 is SEHNR and CDR2 is FQNEAQ (reference sequence). V lost 2 bases to trimming and J lost 6 bases, with 16 bases between them. CDR3 coding DNA: TGTGCCAGCAGCTTAACAGGGCCGACGGACGATGGCTACACCTTC. Translating it yields CASSLTGPTDDGYTF.

The chain couples TRBV19 to TRBJ2-4; 10 nucleotides align to TRBD1. This CDR3 spans 15 amino acids. The germline V gene encodes CDR1 LNHDA and CDR2 SQIVND (reference sequence). The J segment lost 8 bases and the V segment lost 1 base, leaving 5 bases of the junction unmatched. The CDR3 DNA reads TGTGCCAGTAGTATAGGGGGACAGGGGAGCTACATTCAGTACTTC. Protein sequence: CASSIGGQGSYIQYF.

This clone was detected only a few times. V and J are TRBV4-1 and TRBJ2-5; possible D gene TRBD2, 6 bases. The V end lost 3 bases, the J end lost 3 bases, and 14 bases lay between the germline ends. There are 15 residues in the CDR3. Germline CDR1 reads MGHRA; CDR2 reads YSYEKL. The CDR3 protein is CASSHYGTGEETQYF. In DNA form, the CDR3 reads TGCGCCAGCAGCCATTATGGGACGGGGGAAGAGACCCAGTACTTC.

The CDR3 protein is CSVLSTDTQYF. Here the CDR3 DNA reads TGCAGCGTTCTGTCTACAGATACGCAGTATTTT. This chain uses TRBV29-1 with TRBJ2-3; D ambiguous. The germline V gene has CDR1 SQVTM and CDR2 ANQGSEA. Trimming removed 5 bases from V and 3 bases from J, with 6 bases in between. The CDR3 runs to 11 residues.

The sample holds a few counts of this clone. This chain links TRBV5-8 with TRBJ2-1; TRBD1 might be the D (5 bases). Trimming removed 4 bases at V and 8 bases at J, with 16 bases between. CDR3 length equals 14 residues. Germline V gene sequence: CDR1 SGHTS, CDR2 YDEGEE. CDR3 residues: CASSPPGQGDEQFF. CDR3 DNA sequence: TGTGCCAGCAGCCCTCCCGGGCAGGGCGATGAGCAGTTCTTC.

This chain connects TRBV27 to TRBJ1-5; the D is unclear. V lost 1 base to trimming and J lost 6 bases, with 10 bases between them. Germline values: CDR1 MNHEY, CDR2 SMNVEV (reference sequence). The CDR3 runs to 14 residues. CDR3 DNA: TGTGCCAGCAGTTTATACGGGGAAGGTCAGCCCCAGCATTTT. Translated, it gives CASSLYGEGQPQHF.

The chain recombines TRBV25-1 with TRBJ1-1; no firm D call. Germline V gene sequence: CDR1 MGHDK, CDR2 SYGVNS. The CDR3 runs 12 residues. With 6 bases removed from V and 5 bases from J, the gap between germline ends came to 10 bases. CDR3 protein: CASRSVGTEAFF. DNA of the CDR3: TGTGCCAGCAGGTCGGTGGGGACTGAAGCTTTCTTT.

The chain has TRBV6-5 and TRBJ2-5, with 7 bases fitting TRBD1. J lost 4 bases, V lost 8 bases, and 10 bases had no gene match. Germline-derived CDR1 and CDR2 are MNHEY and SVGAGI. This CDR3 is built from 14 residues. Written as DNA, the CDR3 is TGTGCCAGCGGGTACAGGGGTAGGGGAGAGACCCAGTACTTC. It is translated as CASGYRGRGETQYF.

This clone was seen more than once but under ten times. Different DNA sequences within this sample yield the same CDR3. This chain joins TRBV10-3 and TRBJ1-5; D call uncertain. Germline values: CDR1 ENHRY, CDR2 SYGVKD. V was pared by 0 bases and J by 7 bases, with 4 bases between. This CDR3 is 12 amino acids long. The CDR3 loop is CAISESGQPQHF. In DNA, the CDR3 is TGTGCCATCAGTGAGTCAGGCCAGCCCCAGCATTTT.